These T cell receptor beta chains were read from a single sample in a study of regulatory dendritic cells for organ transplantation. Their recognized antigens are unknown. The data were produced by immunoSEQ multiplex PCR, yet TCRdb's version contains in-frame clones alone and is incomplete. The table lists 13,000 or so clones, roughly 90% of them singletons. Sequencing used naive CD8+ T cells from blood cultured with regulatory dendritic cells. All receptors come from a human donor in good health. The CDR3 runs from the conserved cysteine through the conserved F or W.

V gene,J gene,CDR3 protein
TRBV7-9,TRBJ1-1,CASSFWGDAEAFF
TRBV2,TRBJ1-1,CASSVSQEVGTEAFF
TRBV4-1,TRBJ1-1,CASSQAPGTAAEAFF
TRBV28,TRBJ2-7,CASSLGTGAYEQYF
TRBV10-3,TRBJ2-7,CAISGPGQGNYEQYF
TRBV13,TRBJ2-7,CASSLGGGQTIYEQYF
TRBV2,TRBJ2-7,CASLGRRDEQYF
TRBV28,TRBJ1-2,CASTFDSENYGYTF
TRBV4-3,TRBJ2-3,CASSQDASLAGVDTQYF
TRBV4-3,TRBJ2-2,CASSQESGGGPGELFF
TRBV5-4,TRBJ2-7,CASSLSHYEQYF
TRBV9,TRBJ2-2,CASSKNLGGELFF
TRBV4-1,TRBJ1-2,CASSQDPNREYGYTF
TRBV4-3,TRBJ1-6,CASSQGSHYNSPLHF
TRBV4-3,TRBJ1-1,CASSQDFLGGEAFF
TRBV27,TRBJ2-3,CASSLSIWMMRGDTQYF
TRBV9,TRBJ2-2,CASSLHPGTSGRAGELFF
TRBV11-1,TRBJ1-2,CASSSQGFSGAAYGYTF
TRBV11-1,TRBJ2-7,CASSPGTSHRGEQYF
TRBV28,TRBJ1-4,CASSLFMGIPNEKLFF
TRBV5-4,TRBJ2-5,CASSTAGVETQYF
TRBV7-3,TRBJ2-1,CASSLPRPGYNEQFF
TRBV5-8,TRBJ1-3,CASSPTGDSGNTIYF
TRBV11-2,TRBJ2-1,CASSQRTGTVQQFF
TRBV9,TRBJ1-1,CASAEEGASTEAFF
TRBV5-1,TRBJ2-2,CASSGTGGRVNTGELFF
TRBV7-3,TRBJ2-1,CASSTLAGVSYNEQFF
TRBV4-2,TRBJ2-7,CASSQPGSYEQYF
TRBV7-9,TRBJ2-3,CASSPSGTSTDTQYF
TRBV5-1,TRBJ2-3,CASSLLELPPRDTQYF
TRBV6-5,TRBJ1-6,CASALQGGWSPLHF
TRBV11-1,TRBJ1-1,CASSLTGFPEAFF
TRBV11-2,TRBJ2-7,CASSIGTTYEQYF
TRBV6-1,TRBJ2-7,CASGGTGGLYEQYF
TRBV11-2,TRBJ1-3,CASSLEEAGNTIYF
TRBV10-3,TRBJ1-6,CAISESVSYNSPLHF